Reported below is one T cell receptor (beta chain). In the authors' methods: Amplification with reference gene primers provided the estimates of nucleated cell counts. Profiled with immunoSEQ multiplex PCR; TCRdb holds only in-frame clones, not every one. That table supplies the V and J calls and clone size; D and trimming were determined from the DNA. The repertoire has over 60,000 clones, about four fifths of them found once; the top ten carry roughly 9.7%. This sample is drawn from a study of blood T cell repertoires in COVID-19. Study at large: There were acute and convalescent COVID-19 samples, and they came from the United States, Italy and Spain. Sample material is recorded as cDNA or gDNA derived from T cells, B-cell-depleted T cells, or PBMCs.

Per the germline V gene, CDR1 is SEHNR and CDR2 is FQNEAQ (reference sequence). V was trimmed by 6 bases and J by 8 bases, leaving 16 bases between them. This CDR3 is 13 amino acids long. Sequenced sample: peripheral blood. The clonotype comes from a human donor in a cohort sampled during active COVID-19. The chain combines TRBV7-9 with TRBJ1-2, with D possibly matching TRBD1 (5 bases). Here the CDR3 reads CASRPTAGDGYTF. The CDR3 DNA reads as TGTGCCAGCAGACCGACAGCGGGGGACGGCTACACCTTC. Full variable domain (missing parts from reference TRBV7-9 and TRBJ1-2): DTGVSQNPRHKITKRGQNVTFRCDPISEHNRLYWYRQTLGQGPEFLTYFQNEAQLEKSRLLSDRFSAERPKGSFSTLEIQRTEQGDSAMYLCASRPTAGDGYTFGSGTRLTVV.